One and the same sample provided the 23 T cell receptor beta chains below, sequenced in a study of persistence of HIV-infected CD4 T cells. Anti-CD3/anti-CD28 beads served as a nonspecific positive control stimulus. Responding CD4+ T cells were sorted by upregulation of both CD40 ligand and CD69. These receptors have no identified antigens. Sequencing used immunoSEQ version 4 in survey mode. Method: immunoSEQ multiplex PCR; TCRdb's copy keeps in-frame clones and lacks some. The repertoire holds roughly 43,000 clones, with roughly nine tenths as singletons. The specimen comprised CD4+ T cells sorted from PBMCs after approximately 18-hour stimulation, sampled from a patient who received antiretroviral therapy. The receptors originated from an adult man with HIV who was CMV-seropositive.

V and J are TRBV3-1 (or the pseudogene TRBV3-2) and TRBJ1-1; tentatively, D is TRBD1 (5 bases). Per the germline V gene, CDR1 is LGHDT and CDR2 is YNNKEL (reference sequence). V gave up 5 bases and J gave up 8 bases, with 18 bases separating them. This CDR3 spans 14 amino acids. CDR3 in DNA: TGTGCCAGCAGCAACCTCCGGGGGGAAGGGGAAGCTTTCTTT. Its translation: CASSNLRGEGEAFF.

The chain recombines TRBV28 with TRBJ2-7; 10 bases fit TRBD2. The V gene's germline CDR1 is MDHEN and CDR2 SYDVKM. This CDR3 is 18 amino acids long. J was trimmed by 2 bases and V by 6 bases; bases with no gene match: 16. The CDR3: CASREWGSGGTSAYEQYF. DNA of the CDR3: TGTGCCAGCAGGGAATGGGGTAGCGGGGGGACGTCGGCCTACGAGCAGTACTTC.

This clone was observed a handful of times. V gene TRBV7-2 combines with J gene TRBJ1-2, with D possibly being TRBD1 (5 bases). Deletions cut 4 bases from V and 6 bases from J, with 18 bases between. Germline V CDR1 and CDR2: SGHTA, FQGNSA. CDR3 size: 15 residues. CDR3 in amino acids: CASSSAGLGADGYTF. CDR3 DNA: TGTGCCAGCAGCTCAGCGGGTCTTGGGGCTGATGGCTACACCTTC.

This rearrangement joins TRBV27 to TRBJ2-7; D uncertain. This CDR3 has 15 amino acids. CDR1 is MNHEY and CDR2 is SMNVEV in the germline V gene (reference sequence). V lost 5 bases and J lost 5, with 19 bases in between. This CDR3 is CASSPTSTAVDEQYF. The CDR3 nucleotides are TGTGCCAGCAGTCCAACCTCGACGGCCGTGGACGAGCAGTACTTC.

Comments on this clone: Since the CDR3 does not end with the conserved phenylalanine or tryptophan, this likely comes from a read error. It is unclear where the CDR3 begins or ends on the DNA, so no DNA is shown, and the CDR3 is as TCRdb lists it. This sequence joins TRBV5-6 and TRBJ1-2. The length of the CDR3 is 14 amino acids, counting both ends. From germline, CDR1 is SGHDT and CDR2 YYEEEE. CDR3 sequence: CASSLWSVRMLGED.

V gene TRBV7-3 combines with J gene TRBJ2-2, with D unclear. The CDR3 length is 14 residues. V was cut by 5 bases and J by 1 base, with 8 bases left in between. Germline assignment: CDR1 SGHTA and CDR2 FQGTGA. In DNA, the CDR3 is TGTGCCAGCAGCCCCTCGTGGAACACCGGGGAGCTGTTTTTT. It codes for CASSPSWNTGELFF.

V gene TRBV7-2 combines with J gene TRBJ2-2; D ambiguous. The CDR3 loop spans 15 amino acids. Trimming cost V 5 bases and J 6 bases, with 16 bases left between them. Germline lookup yields CDR1 SGHTA and CDR2 FQGNSA. The CDR3 DNA follows: TGTGCCAGCAGCCCGAGTGTTGGGGTCTCCGGGGAGCTGTTTTTT. This gives the protein CASSPSVGVSGELFF.

The chain is built from TRBV19 and TRBJ2-1, with 11 bases fitting TRBD2. CDR3 size: 18 residues. The J segment lost 6 bases and the V segment lost 5 bases, leaving 15 bases of the junction unmatched. Germline CDR1 reads LNHDA; CDR2 reads SQIVND (reference sequence). CDR3: CASSLLAGGPLGSNEQFF. In nucleotides, the CDR3 is TGTGCCAGTAGTTTGCTAGCGGGGGGCCCTCTTGGAAGCAATGAGCAGTTCTTC.

The rearrangement uses TRBV4-2 and TRBJ2-7; D is possibly TRBD2 (6 bases). With 2 bases removed from V and 0 bases from J, the gap between germline ends came to 11 bases. Germline lookup yields CDR1 LGHNA and CDR2 YNFKEQ. The CDR3 contains 15 residues. The CDR3 nucleotides read TGTGCCAGCAGCCAAACGGGGGAGCGCTCCTACGAGCAGTACTTC. It yields the protein CASSQTGERSYEQYF.

The rearrangement links TRBV18 to TRBJ2-6; unclear D gene. The V end was cut by 3 bases, the J end by 2 bases, with 14 bases between. CDR3 length: 17 residues. CDR1 is KGHSH and CDR2 is LQKENI in the germline V gene. In nucleotides, the CDR3 is TGTGCCAGCTCACCCAACCTGTTGAGTACTGGGGCCAACGTCCTGACTTTC. Its translation: CASSPNLLSTGANVLTF. Combining the CDR3 with reference TRBV18 and TRBJ2-6 gives the whole variable domain NAGVMQNPRHLVRRRGQEARLRCSPMKGHSHVYWYRQLPEEGLKFMVYLQKENIIDESGMPKERFSAEFPKEGPSILRIQQVVRGDSAAYFCASSPNLLSTGANVLTFGAGSRLTVL.

This rearrangement joins TRBV5-1 to TRBJ2-1, with 15 bases fitting TRBD2. J lost 7 bases, V lost 4 bases, and 6 bases had no gene match. This CDR3 has 16 amino acids. The germline gives CDR1 SGHRS, CDR2 YFSETQ. The CDR3 DNA reads as TGCGCCAGCAGCATGGGACTAGCGGGGGGACTGAATGAGCAGTTCTTC. This translates into CASSMGLAGGLNEQFF.

This chain links TRBV6-4 with TRBJ2-3; tentative D call: TRBD2 (6 bases). The CDR3 is made up of 14 amino acids. V dropped 4 bases and J dropped 4 bases, with 12 bases sitting between them. CDR1 and CDR2 from the germline V gene are MRHNA and SNTAGT. The CDR3 DNA sequence: TGTGCCAGCAGTGTAGGCGGGGTGGCAGATACGCAGTATTTT. This sequence encodes CASSVGGVADTQYF.

V gene TRBV6-6 combines with J gene TRBJ2-1; possible D gene TRBD2, 5 bases. The CDR3 extends over 11 amino acids. In germline, CDR1 is MNHNY, CDR2 SVGAGI (reference sequence). The V end was cut by 2 bases, the J end by 12 bases, with 8 bases between. CDR3 sequence reads: CASSYTRGQFF. In DNA form, the CDR3 reads TGTGCCAGCAGTTACACCCGGGGGCAGTTCTTC.

The DNA for the CDR3 is TGTGCCAGCAGGTCGGGGGGAGATAACACTGAAGCTTTCTTT. Amino acid sequence: CASRSGGDNTEAFF. This chain uses TRBV5-4 with TRBJ1-1; D perhaps matches TRBD1 (5 bases). The CDR3 consists of 14 residues. Germline values: CDR1 SGHNT, CDR2 YYREEE (reference sequence). V shed 5 bases and J shed 2 bases, with 13 bases lying between them.

The rearrangement joins TRBV5-1 to TRBJ1-1, with D possibly matching TRBD1 (5 bases). Trimming took off 2 bases at V and 1 base at J, with 12 bases between the two ends. The CDR3 runs 15 residues. Germline loops: CDR1 SGHRS, CDR2 YFSETQ. The CDR3 loop is CASSFQGGGNTEAFF. The CDR3, as DNA: TGCGCCAGCAGCTTTCAGGGTGGGGGGAACACTGAAGCTTTCTTT.

This clone was recorded only once. This chain uses TRBV27 with TRBJ1-1; D gene unclear. This CDR3 comprises 12 residues. From germline, CDR1 is MNHEY and CDR2 SMNVEV (reference sequence). V was trimmed by 3 bases and J by 7 bases, leaving 9 bases between them. The CDR3, as DNA: TGTGCCAGCAGTTTTCGGGTCGGTGAAGCTTTCTTT. Translation: CASSFRVGEAFF.

The V call is TRBV28, the J call TRBJ1-2, with D possibly being TRBD1 (5 bases). The CDR3 is made up of 13 amino acids. Trimming left V 6 bases short and J 2 bases short, with 10 bases between. From germline, CDR1 is MDHEN and CDR2 SYDVKM. The CDR3 region is CASREGRNYGYTF. The CDR3 coding sequence is TGTGCCAGCAGGGAGGGACGGAACTATGGCTACACCTTC.

CDR3 in DNA: TGTGCCAGCAGCTTAAAGGGCAGCGGGGGGACGCAGTATTTT. Translated, it gives CASSLKGSGGTQYF. The chain couples TRBV7-3 to TRBJ2-3; 9 bases fit TRBD2. The CDR3 length is 14 residues. The V gene's germline CDR1 is SGHTA and CDR2 FQGTGA. V lost 1 base to trimming and J lost 9 bases; unmatched junction nucleotides: 5.

The chain has TRBV7-2 and TRBJ1-1; the match to TRBD1 covers 7 bases. The CDR3 totals 15 residues. Germline CDR1 SGHTA, CDR2 FQGNSA. With 5 bases clipped from V and 1 base from J, the junction kept 7 bases outside the gene matches. In nucleotides, the CDR3 is TGTGCCAGCAGCCCCGGACAGGATCGGAACACTGAAGCTTTCTTT. Its protein is CASSPGQDRNTEAFF.

The chain links TRBV4-1 to TRBJ2-3; 16 positions agree with TRBD2. With 4 bases clipped from V and 7 bases from J, the junction kept 5 bases outside the gene matches. This CDR3 region has 16 residues. Germline V CDR1 and CDR2: MGHRA, YSYEKL. This CDR3 reads CASSRGTSGGANTQYF. As DNA, the CDR3 is TGCGCCAGCAGCCGAGGGACTAGCGGGGGGGCAAATACGCAGTATTTT.

J is TRBJ1-1 and V is TRBV2; tentative D call: TRBD1 (5 bases). V was pared by 9 bases and J by 7 bases, with 18 bases between. Germline V CDR1 and CDR2: SNHLY, FYNNEI. The CDR3 consists of 13 residues. CDR3 protein: CASGTPGVSEAFF. In nucleotides, the CDR3 is TGTGCCAGTGGGACTCCGGGGGTCAGTGAAGCTTTCTTT.

The J gene is TRBJ2-7, the V gene TRBV29-1; D is perhaps TRBD1 or TRBD2 (5 bases each). Germline loops: CDR1 SQVTM, CDR2 ANQGSEA. V was clipped by 6 bases and J by 2 bases, with 17 bases between them. This CDR3 comprises 14 residues. CDR3 loop: CSVSRQGPPYEQYF. The CDR3, as DNA: TGCAGCGTGTCCCGGCAGGGACCTCCCTACGAGCAGTACTTC.

This clone was seen only once. The chain carries TRBV7-3 and TRBJ2-7; no clear D. Germline V gene sequence: CDR1 SGHTA, CDR2 FQGTGA. The CDR3 extends over 15 amino acids. With 5 bases removed from V and 2 bases from J, the gap between germline ends came to 16 bases. CDR3 loop: CASSPDGVQPYEQYF. For the CDR3, the DNA is TGTGCCAGCAGCCCCGATGGGGTGCAGCCCTACGAGCAGTACTTC.